The rows below give T cell receptor beta chains drawn from one sample of a study of technical replicates of blood from several donors. The repertoire was sequenced with immunoSEQ multiplex PCR; TCRdb's copy has only in-frame clones and lacks some. The top ten hold about 12% of the sample, which has approximately 16,000 clones, 87% seen once. Sequencing was performed on PBMCs. All receptors come from a human donor in good health. CDR3s include the opening cysteine and the closing phenylalanine or tryptophan. Each record gives: D gene, CDR3 length, V gene, J gene, clone size, CDR3 protein, CDR3 DNA. A D gene is named only where the DNA matches it firmly. Clone size is not always given. Where it is, it says once, few, many or a class for expanded clones.

TRBD1	14	TRBV28	TRBJ1-4	NA	CASIRTGGGEKLFF	TGTGCCAGCATCCGAACAGGGGGCGGTGAAAAACTGTTTTTT
TRBD2	17	TRBV10-2	TRBJ2-1	NA	CASRPGLAGMGENEQFF	TGCGCCAGCAGGCCGGGACTAGCGGGAATGGGTGAAAATGAGCAGTTCTTC
TRBD1	15	TRBV5-1	TRBJ2-7	NA	CASSLGQGKRYEQYF	TGCGCCAGCAGCTTAGGACAGGGGAAACGCTACGAGCAGTACTTC
NA	13	TRBV29-1	TRBJ1-1	NA	CSVEGGMNTEAFF	TGCAGCGTTGAGGGGGGGATGAACACTGAAGCTTTCTTT
NA	15	TRBV11-2	TRBJ2-2	NA	CASSLGLPNTGELFF	TGTGCCAGCAGTCTGGGCCTTCCGAACACCGGGGAGCTGTTTTTT
NA	16	TRBV19	TRBJ1-5	NA	CASSISRGRSNQPQHF	TGTGCCAGTAGTATTTCCAGGGGCAGGAGTAATCAGCCCCAGCATTTT
TRBD1	14	TRBV19	TRBJ1-1	NA	CASSIQGAGTEAFF	TGTGCCAGTAGTATTCAGGGGGCGGGCACTGAAGCTTTCTTT
TRBD2	16	TRBV5-1	TRBJ2-3	NA	CASSEGLAVSTDTQYF	TGCGCCAGCAGCGAGGGACTAGCGGTTAGCACAGATACGCAGTATTTT
TRBD2	16	TRBV4-2	TRBJ2-3	few	CASSQDLAGGTDTQYF	TGTGCCAGCAGCCAAGATCTAGCGGGAGGCACAGATACGCAGTATTTT
TRBD2	15	TRBV6-5	TRBJ2-1	few	CASSPLGSGLYEQFF	TGTGCCAGCAGCCCTCTAGGTAGCGGGCTCTATGAGCAGTTCTTC
NA	13	TRBV7-9	TRBJ2-3	NA	CASSSTSFDTQYF	TGTGCCAGCAGCTCCACTAGCTTCGATACGCAGTATTTT
NA	14	TRBV5-6	TRBJ1-1	NA	CASSLYARLTEAFF	TGTGCCAGCAGCTTGTATGCGAGGCTCACTGAAGCTTTCTTT
NA	14	TRBV10-3	TRBJ2-7	NA	CAIFFPGLQDEQYF	TGTGCCATCTTCTTCCCGGGACTCCAGGACGAGCAGTACTTC
NA	14	TRBV10-3	TRBJ2-1	NA	CAISERGTYNEQFF	TGTGCCATCAGTGAGCGAGGGACCTACAATGAGCAGTTCTTC
TRBD1	14	TRBV7-9	TRBJ1-1	NA	CASSFSRGQTEAFF	TGTGCCAGCAGCTTCTCCAGGGGGCAGACTGAAGCTTTCTTT
NA	14	TRBV27	TRBJ1-1	few	CASSTGTFITEAFF	TGTGCCAGCAGTACCGGGACTTTTATCACTGAAGCTTTCTTT
TRBD1	17	TRBV5-1	TRBJ1-1	NA	CASSSTYRGRLGTEAFF	TGCGCCAGCAGCTCGACCTACAGGGGGCGCCTCGGCACTGAAGCTTTCTTT
TRBD1	15	TRBV5-8	TRBJ2-5	NA	CASSLWGQLQETQYF	TGTGCCAGCAGCTTGTGGGGACAGTTACAAGAGACCCAGTACTTC
NA	16	TRBV5-1	TRBJ2-3	NA	CASSYGWGLSTDTQYF	TGCGCCAGCAGCTACGGGTGGGGACTCAGCACAGATACGCAGTATTTT
TRBD1	18	TRBV15	TRBJ1-1	NA	CATSRDSLAGGGMSEAFF	TGTGCCACCAGCAGAGATTCATTGGCAGGGGGCGGAATGAGTGAAGCTTTCTTT
NA	13	TRBV7-6	TRBJ2-7	NA	CASSLHSSYEQYF	TGTGCCAGCAGCTTACATAGCTCCTACGAGCAGTACTTC
TRBD2	15	TRBV6-4	TRBJ2-3	NA	CASSDSLAGADTQYF	TGTGCCAGCAGTGACTCACTAGCGGGAGCAGATACGCAGTATTTT
TRBD2	16	TRBV7-7	TRBJ2-1	NA	CASSPLAGTSIDEQFF	TGTGCCAGCAGCCCCCTGGCCGGGACTAGCATCGATGAGCAGTTCTTC
NA	19	TRBV5-1	TRBJ2-7	NA	CASSFNIGGGTSGSYEQYF	TGCGCCAGCAGCTTTAACATAGGGGGGGGGACAAGCGGTTCCTACGAGCAGTACTTC
TRBD1	16	TRBV27	TRBJ1-5	NA	CASSLSGGLSNQPQHF	TGTGCCAGCAGTTTGTCAGGGGGCCTTAGCAATCAGCCCCAGCATTTT
TRBD1	15	TRBV15	TRBJ2-5	NA	CATSRRTGLQETQYF	TGTGCCACCAGCAGACGGACAGGGCTCCAAGAGACCCAGTACTTC
TRBD2	18	TRBV6-4	TRBJ2-2	NA	CASSPGTSGSENTGELFF	TGTGCCAGCAGTCCCGGGACTAGCGGGAGTGAGAACACCGGGGAGCTGTTTTTT
TRBD2	13	TRBV30	TRBJ2-1	NA	CAWRLAGGNEQFF	TGTGCCTGGAGGCTAGCGGGAGGGAATGAGCAGTTCTTC
NA	18	TRBV15	TRBJ2-2	NA	CATSRDPPTGRGTGELFF	TGTGCCACCAGCAGAGATCCTCCCACAGGGAGGGGCACCGGGGAGCTGTTTTTT
NA	18	TRBV4-1	TRBJ2-3	NA	CASSQDMVNSPSTDTQYF	TGCGCCAGCAGCCAAGACATGGTGAACTCCCCTAGCACAGATACGCAGTATTTT
TRBD1	15	TRBV6-1	TRBJ1-2	few	CASSEAMGTGYGYTF	TGTGCCAGCAGTGAAGCGATGGGGACAGGGTATGGCTACACCTTC
TRBD1	13	TRBV12-5	TRBJ2-1	NA	CASGLTGGNEQFF	TGTGCTAGTGGGCTGACAGGGGGCAATGAGCAGTTCTTC
NA	15	TRBV28	TRBJ2-7	once	CASSLGGLGAYEQYF	TGTGCCAGCAGTTTGGGGGGATTGGGCGCCTACGAGCAGTACTTC
TRBD1	14	TRBV2	TRBJ2-7	NA	CASRPGQGLLEQYF	TGTGCCAGCAGACCGGGACAGGGCCTCCTCGAGCAGTACTTC
NA	15	TRBV6-1	TRBJ1-4	NA	CASNPTGGKNEKLFF	TGTGCCAGCAACCCAACCGGGGGGAAAAATGAAAAACTGTTTTTT
NA	11	TRBV11-2	TRBJ2-1	NA	CASSFMNEQFF	TGTGCCAGCAGCTTTATGAATGAGCAGTTCTTC
TRBD2	14	TRBV7-9	TRBJ2-7	NA	CASSSSGSPTEQYF	TGTGCCAGCAGCTCTAGCGGGAGTCCTACCGAGCAGTACTTC
TRBD1	14	TRBV4-2	TRBJ1-2	NA	CASSQQDRGYGYTF	TGTGCCAGCAGCCAACAAGACAGGGGCTATGGCTACACCTTC
TRBD1	15	TRBV18	TRBJ1-2	NA	CASSPTRQGAYGYTF	TGTGCCAGCTCACCCACTCGACAGGGGGCTTATGGCTACACCTTC
TRBD2	15	TRBV7-3	TRBJ2-7	once	CASSPTSGSSYEQYF	TGTGCCAGCAGCCCAACTAGCGGGAGCTCCTACGAGCAGTACTTC
NA	14	TRBV10-3	TRBJ2-7	NA	CAISPGEAPYEQYF	TGTGCCATCAGCCCCGGGGAGGCCCCCTACGAGCAGTACTTC
TRBD1	14	TRBV7-7	TRBJ2-7	once	CASSLSRGLSEQYF	TGTGCCAGCAGCTTAAGCAGGGGGCTAAGTGAGCAGTACTTC
TRBD1	21	TRBV27	TRBJ1-3	NA	CASSSRGGDRDPHHSGNTIYF	TGTGCCAGCAGTTCCCGAGGGGGGGACAGGGATCCTCATCACTCTGGAAACACCATATATTTT
NA	17	TRBV19	TRBJ2-7	few	CASSPVGRGSTVSEQYF	TGTGCCAGTAGCCCTGTCGGCAGGGGATCGACAGTCTCCGAGCAGTACTTC
NA	15	TRBV2	TRBJ2-1	NA	CASRTGAGSYNEQFF	TGTGCCAGCAGGACGGGAGCAGGCTCCTACAATGAGCAGTTCTTC